This T cell receptor beta chain originates from a study of blood T cell repertoires in COVID-19. The overall study: Sites across the United States, Italy and Spain contributed samples from acute and convalescent COVID-19. PBMCs, B-cell-depleted T cells, or T cells provided the cDNA or gDNA that made up the material.

The V segment lost 8 bases and the J segment 7 bases; nucleotides outside the gene matches: 11. The CDR3 is 15 amino acids. CDR1 and CDR2 (germline): LNHDA, SQIVND (reference sequence). Under the authors' procedure: The assay estimated nucleated cells by amplifying reference gene primers. TCRdb's copy holds only in-frame clones and misses some; the assay was immunoSEQ multiplex PCR. That table is the source of V, J and clone size, and D and trimming were worked out from the DNA. The repertoire holds 80,000 to 100,000 clones, with 70% to 90% as singletons. The receptor was derived from a woman older than 75 in a cohort sampled during active or convalescent COVID-19. This chain joins TRBV19 and TRBJ1-2; 12 bases fit TRBD1. Sequences were obtained from peripheral blood. The CDR3 nucleotides read TGTGCCAGTTCTCAGACCGGGACAGGGGGCTTTGGCTACACCTTC. Protein sequence: CASSQTGTGGFGYTF.